This passage covers 9 T cell receptor beta chains from one sample sequenced in a study of blood T cell repertoires in COVID-19. Clones were sequenced by immunoSEQ multiplex PCR, and TCRdb holds only the in-frame ones, with some missing. The table records tens of thousands of clones, roughly 70% of them present only once. Sequences were obtained from peripheral blood. These TCRs come from a man aged 65-85 years with COVID-19, enrolled during active disease.

This chain links TRBV5-4 with TRBJ1-2; D call uncertain. The CDR3 totals 13 residues. Germline V lookup: CDR1 SGHNT, CDR2 YYREEE (reference sequence). Trimming removed 4 bases at V and 4 bases at J, with 11 bases between. The CDR3 reads CASSSTGSYGYTF. The CDR3 DNA reads TGTGCCAGCAGCAGCACCGGGAGCTATGGCTACACCTTC.

This sequence joins TRBV27 and TRBJ2-7; 10 bases fit TRBD2. V was pared by 6 bases and J by 5 bases, with 22 bases of the junction left unmatched. The germline V gene encodes CDR1 MNHEY and CDR2 SMNVEV (reference sequence). The CDR3 is made up of 19 amino acids. This CDR3 is CASRLFGTSDFPLSHEQYF. DNA for the CDR3: TGTGCCAGCAGACTCTTCGGGACTAGCGATTTCCCTCTAAGCCACGAGCAGTACTTC.

This clone was detected a few times. This chain joins TRBV2 and TRBJ2-2; D is unresolved. The V gene's germline CDR1 is SNHLY and CDR2 FYNNEI. The CDR3 consists of 13 residues. V was shortened by 4 bases and J by 6 bases, with 9 bases between the two germline ends. The CDR3 DNA reads as TGTGCCAGCAGTGTGCAGGTAGCCGGGGAGCTGTTTTTT. Translation: CASSVQVAGELFF.

This clone was observed once. This chain connects TRBV27 to TRBJ2-1, with D tentatively TRBD1 (6 bases). The germline CDR1 and CDR2 sequences are MNHEY and SMNVEV (reference sequence). V gave up 4 bases and J gave up 9 bases, with 13 bases separating them. There are 13 residues in the CDR3. The CDR3 here is CASSSIQGSEQFF. CDR3 in DNA: TGTGCCAGCAGTTCCATACAGGGAAGTGAGCAGTTCTTC.

On this clone itself: Germline is not matched at one junction end, which may reflect a read error. The chain employs TRBV27 and TRBJ2-1; TRBD2 aligns across 10 bases. The CDR3 spans 12 residues. Looked up from germline, CDR1 is MNHEY and CDR2 is SMNVEV (reference sequence). DNA of the CDR3: TGTGCCAGCAGTGCCGTAGCGGGAGGTGTACTCTTC. Protein product: CASSAVAGGVLF.

The chain carries TRBV9 and TRBJ2-3; 8 nucleotides align to TRBD2. The V segment lost 0 bases and the J segment 3 bases; nucleotides outside the gene matches: 6. The CDR3 runs 16 residues. Germline CDR1 is SGDLS and CDR2 is YYNGEE. DNA of the CDR3: TGTGCCAGCAGCGTAGGCGGGGGGCTTAAGACAGATACGCAGTATTTT. This codes for CASSVGGGLKTDTQYF.

The J gene is TRBJ1-5, the V gene TRBV18, with TRBD1 matching 8 bases. Germline V CDR1 and CDR2: KGHSH, LQKENI. This CDR3 is built from 15 residues. Germline trimming cut 2 bases from V and 2 bases from J; bases unmatched to any gene: 2. This chain's CDR3 is CASSPSDRGNQPQHF. CDR3 nucleotide sequence: TGTGCCAGCTCACCATCGGACAGGGGCAATCAGCCCCAGCATTTT.

J is TRBJ2-1 and V is TRBV7-3; TRBD1 might be the D (7 bases). This CDR3 is 14 amino acids long. V was shortened by 5 bases and J by 2 bases, with 10 bases between the two germline ends. Germline-derived CDR1 and CDR2 are SGHTA and FQGTGA. The CDR3 is CASSPGGTYNEQFF. The CDR3 DNA reads TGTGCCAGCAGCCCAGGGGGGACCTACAATGAGCAGTTCTTC.

The CDR3 nucleotides are TGTGCCAGCAGTTTAGGGGGGCGAGGCTACACCTTC. Amino acids: CASSLGGRGYTF. The chain is built from TRBV12-3 or TRBV12-4 and TRBJ1-2; maybe TRBD1 (6 bases). This CDR3 has 12 residues. V was shortened by 1 base and J by 8 bases, with 8 bases between the two germline ends.